These T cell receptor gamma chains were read from a single sample in a study of Vδ1+ human thymocytes. TCRdb reran clone calling via CATT on the multiplex PCR reads. The sample has 25,000 to 35,000 gamma-chain clones, around 18% seen once. Sequencing was performed on Vdelta1+ gamma-delta thymocytes from the thymus. These receptors all come from a boy under two years old who had congenital heart surgery. Both conserved end residues are part of each CDR3. Each record gives: clone size, V gene, J gene, CDR3 protein, CDR3 DNA. Some rows mark clone size as missing; the rest say once, few, many or name a class of expanded clone.

size: medium-sized; V: TRGV2; J: TRGJ1/TRGJ2; CDR3: CATWDGHKKLF; DNA: TGTGCCACCTGGGACGGGCATAAGAAACTCTTT
size: once; V: TRGV3; J: TRGJ1/TRGJ2; CDR3: CATWERQGYYKKLF; DNA: TGTGCCACCTGGGAAAGGCAAGGTTATTATAAGAAACTCTTT
size: .; V: TRGV3; J: TRGJ1/TRGJ2; CDR3: CATWARGSNYYKKLF; DNA: TGTGCCACCTGGGCCCGGGGGTCGAATTATTATAAGAAACTCTTT
size: few; V: TRGV9; J: TRGJ1/TRGJ2; CDR3: CALWVGEKLF; DNA: TGTGCCTTGTGGGTCGGGGAGAAACTCTTT
size: .; V: TRGV9; J: TRGJP2; CDR3: CALCVRWIKTF; DNA: TGTGCCTTGTGTGTTCGGTGGATCAAGACGTTT
size: medium-sized; V: TRGV9; J: TRGJ1/TRGJ2; CDR3: CALWEQNYYKKLF; DNA: TGTGCCTTGTGGGAGCAGAATTATTATAAGAAACTCTTT
size: .; V: TRGV2; J: TRGJ1/TRGJ2; CDR3: CATWDGRHYYKKLF; DNA: TGTGCCACCTGGGACGGGCGTCATTATTATAAGAAACTCTTT
size: few; V: TRGV9; J: TRGJ1/TRGJ2; CDR3: CALWEVPSYYKKLF; DNA: TGTGCCTTGTGGGAGGTGCCTTCTTATTATAAGAAACTCTTT
size: .; V: TRGV3; J: TRGJ1/TRGJ2; CDR3: CATWDRLIYYKKLF; DNA: TGTGCCACCTGGGACAGATTAATTTATTATAAGAAACTCTTT
size: .; V: TRGV4; J: TRGJP1; CDR3: CATWDGLGFKIF; DNA: TGTGCCACCTGGGATGGGCTGGGGTTCAAGATATTT
size: .; V: TRGV3; J: TRGJ1/TRGJ2; CDR3: CATWDGPKKLF; DNA: TGTGCCACCTGGGACGGACCAAAGAAACTCTTT
size: .; V: TRGV8; J: TRGJ1/TRGJ2; CDR3: CATWDAKNYYKKLF; DNA: TGTGCCACCTGGGACGCTAAGAATTATTATAAGAAACTCTTT
size: few; V: TRGV9; J: TRGJ1/TRGJ2; CDR3: CALWEVNLHKKLF; DNA: TGTGCCTTGTGGGAGGTGAATCTCCATAAGAAACTCTTT
size: .; V: TRGV5; J: TRGJ1/TRGJ2; CDR3: CATWDRPRSYKKLF; DNA: TGTGCCACCTGGGACAGGCCGCGGAGTTATAAGAAACTCTTT
size: .; V: TRGV3; J: TRGJP2; CDR3: CATWDRTSSDWIKTF; DNA: TGTGCCACCTGGGACAGGACTAGTAGTGATTGGATCAAGACGTTT
size: .; V: TRGV9; J: TRGJ1/TRGJ2; CDR3: CALWGPFPKKLF; DNA: TGTGCCTTGTGGGGACCATTCCCGAAGAAACTCTTT
size: few; V: TRGV3; J: TRGJ1/TRGJ2; CDR3: CATWVNYYKKLF; DNA: TGTGCCACCTGGGTCAACTATTATAAGAAACTCTTT
size: few; V: TRGV3; J: TRGJ1/TRGJ2; CDR3: CATWVLINYYKKLF; DNA: TGTGCCACCTGGGTCCTGATCAATTATTATAAGAAACTCTTT
size: few; V: TRGV9; J: TRGJ1/TRGJ2; CDR3: CALWEVRFWKKLF; DNA: TGTGCCTTGTGGGAGGTGCGGTTTTGGAAGAAACTCTTT
size: few; V: TRGV3; J: TRGJ1/TRGJ2; CDR3: CATWDSHKLF; DNA: TGTGCCACCTGGGACAGCCATAAACTCTTT
size: .; V: TRGV2; J: TRGJ1/TRGJ2; CDR3: CATWDGLRKLF; DNA: TGTGCCACCTGGGACGGGCTTCGGAAACTCTTT
size: medium-sized; V: TRGV4; J: TRGJ1/TRGJ2; CDR3: CATWTYYKKLF; DNA: TGTGCCACCTGGACTTATTATAAGAAACTCTTT
size: few; V: TRGV9; J: TRGJ1/TRGJ2; CDR3: CALWEVVYKKLF; DNA: TGTGCCTTGTGGGAGGTGGTCTATAAGAAACTCTTT
size: few; V: TRGV5; J: TRGJ1/TRGJ2; CDR3: CATWDRLLYYKKLF; DNA: TGTGCCACCTGGGACAGGCTTCTTTATTATAAGAAACTCTTT
size: few; V: TRGV5; J: TRGJ1/TRGJ2; CDR3: CATWDRTNKKLF; DNA: TGTGCCACCTGGGACAGAACGAATAAGAAACTCTTT
size: few; V: TRGV5; J: TRGJ1/TRGJ2; CDR3: CATLDRYRKEDKKLF; DNA: TGTGCCACCTTGGACAGATATCGAAAAGAGGATAAGAAACTCTTT
size: few; V: TRGV4; J: TRGJ1/TRGJ2; CDR3: CATWDGLLTYYKKLF; DNA: TGTGCCACCTGGGATGGGCTGCTGACCTATTATAAGAAACTCTTT
size: .; V: TRGV5; J: TRGJ1/TRGJ2; CDR3: CATWDRPPHYKKLF; DNA: TGTGCCACCTGGGACAGGCCCCCGCATTATAAGAAACTCTTT
size: .; V: TRGV9; J: TRGJ1/TRGJ2; CDR3: CALWEVAYYYKKLF; DNA: TGTGCCTTGTGGGAGGTCGCCTATTATTATAAGAAACTCTTT
size: .; V: TRGV3; J: TRGJP2; CDR3: CATWDRPPKSSDWIKTF; DNA: TGTGCCACCTGGGACAGGCCCCCCAAAAGTAGTGATTGGATCAAGACGTTT
size: .; V: TRGV5; J: TRGJP2; CDR3: CATWDRRGDWIKTF; DNA: TGTGCCACCTGGGACAGGCGTGGCGATTGGATCAAGACGTTT
size: .; V: TRGV2; J: TRGJ1/TRGJ2; CDR3: CATWDGSKDPKKLF; DNA: TGTGCCACCTGGGACGGGAGTAAGGACCCTAAGAAACTCTTT
size: once; V: TRGV9; J: TRGJP2; CDR3: CALWEARDMRYSSDWIKTF; DNA: TGTGCCTTGTGGGAGGCGAGGGATATGCGCTATAGTAGTGATTGGATCAAGACGTTT
size: few; V: TRGV4; J: TRGJ1/TRGJ2; CDR3: CATWDERFSYKKLF; DNA: TGTGCCACCTGGGATGAAAGGTTTTCTTATAAGAAACTCTTT
size: few; V: TRGV9; J: TRGJP; CDR3: CALWEAKHSKELGKKIKVF; DNA: TGTGCCTTGTGGGAGGCCAAACACTCCAAGGAGTTGGGCAAAAAAATCAAGGTATTT
size: .; V: TRGV4; J: TRGJ1/TRGJ2; CDR3: CATWDESKKLF; DNA: TGTGCCACCTGGGACGAAAGTAAGAAACTCTTT
size: .; V: TRGV9; J: TRGJ1/TRGJ2; CDR3: CALWDWVYYKKLF; DNA: TGTGCCTTGTGGGACTGGGTTTATTATAAGAAACTCTTT
size: .; V: TRGV9; J: TRGJP; CDR3: CATLQELGKKIKVF; DNA: TGTGCCACCTTGCAAGAGTTGGGCAAAAAAATCAAGGTATTT
size: few; V: TRGV8; J: TRGJ1/TRGJ2; CDR3: CATWDIYKKLF; DNA: TGTGCCACCTGGGATATCTATAAGAAACTCTTT
size: few; V: TRGV2; J: TRGJP1; CDR3: CATWDGPATGWFKIF; DNA: TGTGCCACCTGGGACGGGCCGGCCACTGGTTGGTTCAAGATATTT
size: few; V: TRGV2; J: TRGJ1/TRGJ2; CDR3: CATWDGGYKKLF; DNA: TGTGCCACCTGGGACGGGGGCTATAAGAAACTCTTT
size: .; V: TRGV9; J: TRGJ1/TRGJ2; CDR3: CALWEPNKKLF; DNA: TGTGCCTTGTGGGAGCCAAATAAGAAACTCTTT
size: few; V: TRGV5; J: TRGJ1/TRGJ2; CDR3: CATWDKGDYKKLF; DNA: TGTGCCACCTGGGACAAGGGGGATTATAAGAAACTCTTT
size: few; V: TRGV8; J: TRGJP1; CDR3: CATWVQDWFKIF; DNA: TGTGCCACCTGGGTCCAAGATTGGTTCAAGATATTT
size: few; V: TRGV9; J: TRGJP1; CDR3: CALWVYTTGWFKIF; DNA: TGTGCCTTGTGGGTTTATACCACTGGTTGGTTCAAGATATTT
size: .; V: TRGV9; J: TRGJ1/TRGJ2; CDR3: CALWEPPRCKKLF; DNA: TGTGCCTTGTGGGAGCCTCCCCGTTGTAAGAAACTCTTT